This T cell receptor (beta chain) was recovered during a study of identifying expanded T cells in peripheral blood. Whole-study results and caveats: Differentially abundant clones: 1 to 1.5 between replicates, 16.4 at two to three weeks, under 25 at four. Across healthy donors, higher total template counts meant significantly greater two-week count variance.

The data were produced by immunoSEQ multiplex PCR, yet TCRdb's version contains in-frame clones alone and is incomplete. Of about 120,000 clones listed, around four fifths are singletons. Collection occurred without any documented infections or immune events in donors. For this clone: The antigen remains undetermined.

This CDR3 is 14 amino acids long. V was clipped by 3 bases and J by 6 bases, with 12 bases between them. CDR1 and CDR2 from the germline V gene are LGHNT and FRNRAP. V usage is TRBV12-5 and J usage is TRBJ1-5; possibly TRBD1 for D (6 bases). This receptor was identified in a person aged 18 to 75 in good health. Sequencing was done on a sample of blood. The CDR3 protein is CASGFGSGAQPQHF. CDR3 DNA sequence: TGTGCTAGTGGTTTCGGCTCGGGGGCTCAGCCCCAGCATTTT.